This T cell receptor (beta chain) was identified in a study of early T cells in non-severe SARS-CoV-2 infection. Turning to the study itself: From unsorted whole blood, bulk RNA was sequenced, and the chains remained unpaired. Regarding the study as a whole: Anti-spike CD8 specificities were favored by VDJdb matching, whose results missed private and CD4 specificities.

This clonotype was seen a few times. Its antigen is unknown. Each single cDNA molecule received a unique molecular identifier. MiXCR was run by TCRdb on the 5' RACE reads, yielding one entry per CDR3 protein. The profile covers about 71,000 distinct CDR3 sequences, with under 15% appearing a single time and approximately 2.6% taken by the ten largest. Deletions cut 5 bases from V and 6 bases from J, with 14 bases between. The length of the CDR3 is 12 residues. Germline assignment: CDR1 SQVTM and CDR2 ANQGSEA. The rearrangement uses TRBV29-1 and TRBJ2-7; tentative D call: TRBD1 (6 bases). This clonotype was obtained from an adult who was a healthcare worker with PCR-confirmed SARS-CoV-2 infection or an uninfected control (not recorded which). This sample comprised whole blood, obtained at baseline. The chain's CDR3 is CSVTPGASEQYF. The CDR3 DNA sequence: TGCAGCGTTACCCCAGGGGCTAGCGAGCAGTACTTC.